A selection of T cell receptor beta chains follows, all from one sample in a study of cytomegalovirus exposure and HLA in healthy donors. Assay: immunoSEQ multiplex PCR; the TCRdb copy retains only in-frame clones and omits some. In the table there are roughly 43,000 clones, roughly 90% of which are singletons. Sample: PBMCs. The receptors were sampled from a man younger than 35 in good health and CMV-seronegative. Each CDR3 is given with its conserved first and last residue. The D gene is left open where the match is weak. Only some rows state a clone size, as once, few, many or a class for expanded clones.

>TRBD1|-|TRBV11-2|TRBJ1-3
CASRDRDRNTIYF
TGTGCCAGCAGAGACAGGGATCGAAACACCATATATTTT
>TRBD2|-|TRBV5-1|TRBJ2-2
CASTAGPNTGELFF
TGCGCCAGCACAGCGGGACCAAACACCGGGGAGCTGTTTTTT
>-|-|TRBV6-5|TRBJ2-2
CASREQANTGELFF
TGTGCCAGCAGGGAACAGGCGAACACCGGGGAGCTGTTTTTT
>TRBD1|once|TRBV7-2|TRBJ2-2
CASSPRRGGDTGELFF
TGTGCCAGCAGCCCCCGGAGAGGGGGCGACACCGGGGAGCTGTTTTTT
>-|-|TRBV2|TRBJ2-7
CASRREDGYEQYF
TGTGCCAGCAGGAGGGAGGACGGCTACGAGCAGTACTTC
>-|-|TRBV6-5|TRBJ1-1
CASSYSQDTEAFF
TGTGCCAGCAGTTACTCGCAGGACACTGAAGCTTTCTTT
>TRBD1|-|TRBV29-1|TRBJ2-5
CSTGQGSKETQYF
TGCAGCACGGGACAGGGTTCGAAAGAGACCCAGTACTTC
>-|-|TRBV7-9|TRBJ2-2
CASSPGWRQNTGELFF
TGTGCCAGCAGCCCCGGCTGGCGGCAGAACACCGGGGAGCTGTTTTTT
>TRBD2|-|TRBV19|TRBJ2-5
CASSPRTSGRETQYF
TGTGCCAGTAGTCCCCGGACTAGCGGGAGGGAGACCCAGTACTTC
>-|once|TRBV6-1|TRBJ2-7
CASRDSDKKEQYF
TGTGCCAGCCGGGACTCGGACAAGAAAGAGCAGTACTTC
>-|-|TRBV6-5|TRBJ2-7
CASSYSQGGLVWYF
TGTGCCAGCAGTTACTCTCAGGGCGGCTTGGTTTGGTACTTC
>TRBD1|-|TRBV14|TRBJ2-2
CASSHQGAVTGELFF
TGTGCCAGCAGCCACCAGGGGGCGGTCACCGGGGAGCTGTTTTTT
>TRBD1|-|TRBV2|TRBJ2-6
CASRAGGSEGANVLTF
TGTGCCAGCAGGGCAGGGGGCTCGGAAGGGGCCAACGTCCTGACTTTC
>-|-|TRBV4-3|TRBJ2-6
CASSQDPRSGANVLTF
TGCGCCAGCAGCCAAGATCCGAGGTCTGGGGCCAACGTCCTGACTTTC
>-|-|TRBV4-1|TRBJ2-1
CASSPSGGGALNEQFF
TGCGCCAGCAGCCCCTCCGGTGGGGGGGCCTTAAATGAGCAGTTCTTC
>-|-|TRBV4-2|TRBJ1-6
CASSQAAGEFNSPLHF
TGTGCCAGCAGCCAAGCCGCAGGGGAATTTAATTCACCCCTCCACTTT
>TRBD2|once|TRBV19|TRBJ2-3
CASSLGLAGPQGQYF
TGTGCCAGTAGTCTCGGACTAGCGGGACCCCAGGGGCAGTATTTT
>-|-|TRBV4-1|TRBJ2-5
CASSLTYGTETQYF
TGCGCCAGCAGCCTTACCTATGGTACGGAGACCCAGTACTTC
>-|-|TRBV7-9|TRBJ1-4
CASSFGGTLGEKLFF
TGTGCCAGCAGCTTCGGAGGGACCTTAGGTGAAAAACTGTTTTTT
>-|-|TRBV7-9|TRBJ2-2
CASSLVGARGTGELFF
TGTGCCAGCAGCTTGGTGGGGGCCCGAGGCACCGGGGAGCTGTTTTTT
>-|-|TRBV28|TRBJ1-5
CASTTDYQPQHF
TGTGCCAGCACAACAGATTATCAGCCCCAGCATTTT
>TRBD2|-|TRBV7-2|TRBJ2-7
CASSRAGGGPYEQYF
TGTGCCAGCAGCCGGGCGGGAGGTGGCCCCTACGAGCAGTACTTC